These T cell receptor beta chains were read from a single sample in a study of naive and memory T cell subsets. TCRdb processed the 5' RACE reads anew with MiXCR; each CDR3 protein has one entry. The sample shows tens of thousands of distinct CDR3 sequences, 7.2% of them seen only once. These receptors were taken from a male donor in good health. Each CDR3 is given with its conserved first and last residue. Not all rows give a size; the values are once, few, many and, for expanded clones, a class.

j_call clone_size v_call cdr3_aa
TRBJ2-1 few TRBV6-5 CASTLGSGSSYNEQFF
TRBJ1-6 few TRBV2 CASSEWGQDNSPLHF
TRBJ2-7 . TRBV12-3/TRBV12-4 CASSPGQGVEQYF
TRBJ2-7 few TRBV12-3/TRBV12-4 CASSLVGGEQYF
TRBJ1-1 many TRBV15 CATSRDQQGEAFF
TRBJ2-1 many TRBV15 CATSRPFPSWSYNEQFF
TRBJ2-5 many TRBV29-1 CSVDEAVTSQETQYF
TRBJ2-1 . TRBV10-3 CAISERGQYNEQFF
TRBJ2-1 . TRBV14 CASSQVPRGLSYNEQFF
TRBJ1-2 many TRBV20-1 CSARDLPTNYGYTF
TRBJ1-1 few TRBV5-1 CASSLERGGPEAFF
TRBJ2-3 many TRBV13 CASSLGGGTDTQYF
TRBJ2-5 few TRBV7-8 CASSFTSGRGQETQYF
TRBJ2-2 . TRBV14 CASADSWGFDTGELFF
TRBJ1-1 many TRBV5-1 CASSPQGRGNTEAFF
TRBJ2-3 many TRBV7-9 CASGGLAGEDTQYF
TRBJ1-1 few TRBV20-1 CSARDRYGVMNTEAFF
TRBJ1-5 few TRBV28 CASSSTSNQPQHF
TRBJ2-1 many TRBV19 CASKGGRNLSSSYNEQFF
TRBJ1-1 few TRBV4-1 CASSPAPGQLNTEAFF
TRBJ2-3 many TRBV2 CASSAQGGTDTQYF
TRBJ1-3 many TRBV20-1 CSAPDRSSSGNTIYF
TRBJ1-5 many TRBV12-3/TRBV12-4 CASSPTGLGQPQHF
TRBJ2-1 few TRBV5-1 CASSLWPQTSGENNEQFF
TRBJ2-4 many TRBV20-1 CSARAGGLGIQYF
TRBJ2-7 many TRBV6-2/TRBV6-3 CASSYDRSYEQYF
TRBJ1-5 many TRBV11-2 CASSSGGQPQHF
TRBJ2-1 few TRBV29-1 CSVEGGESYNEQFF
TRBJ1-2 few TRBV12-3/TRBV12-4 CASSFFLGQQNNYGYTF
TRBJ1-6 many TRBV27 CASSLGPNSPLHF
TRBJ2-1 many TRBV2 CASSGKGLGGDEQFF
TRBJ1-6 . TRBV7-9 CASSFGTDPNLALHF
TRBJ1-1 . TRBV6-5 CASTGDGTEASF
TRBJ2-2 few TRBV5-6 CASSPGAGPGTGELFF
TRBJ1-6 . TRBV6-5 CASSYSIPGQLYNSPLHF